This T cell receptor beta chain derives from a study of cytomegalovirus exposure and HLA in healthy donors. Trimming left V 4 bases short and J 4 bases short, with 10 bases between. CDR3 length: 14 residues. CDR1 is MNHNY, CDR2 SVGAGI, per germline (reference sequence). PCR involved 60 Vbeta and 13 Jbeta primers. Measured with immunoSEQ multiplex PCR; TCRdb has only the in-frame clones, and not every one. The sample holds about 140,000 clones, around 80% seen once. V and J are TRBV6-6 and TRBJ2-2; D remains unclear. This TCR was recovered from a female donor in good health and CMV-seronegative. Sequenced material: PBMCs. The CDR3 spells CASSFLRFTGELFF. CDR3 DNA sequence: TGTGCCAGCAGTTTCCTTCGGTTCACCGGGGAGCTGTTTTTT.